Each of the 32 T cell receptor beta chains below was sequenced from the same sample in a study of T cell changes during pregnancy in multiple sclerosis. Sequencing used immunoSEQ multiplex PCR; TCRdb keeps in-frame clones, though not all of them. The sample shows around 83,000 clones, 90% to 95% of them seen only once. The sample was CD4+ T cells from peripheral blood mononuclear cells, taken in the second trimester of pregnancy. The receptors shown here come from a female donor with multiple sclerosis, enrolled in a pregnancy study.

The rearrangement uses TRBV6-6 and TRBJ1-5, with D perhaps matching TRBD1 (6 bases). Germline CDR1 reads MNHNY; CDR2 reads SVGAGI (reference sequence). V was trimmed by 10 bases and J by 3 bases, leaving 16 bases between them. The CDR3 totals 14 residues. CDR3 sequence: CATSSDSNNQPQHF. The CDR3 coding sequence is TGTGCCACCTCCTCGGACAGCAACAATCAGCCCCAGCATTTT.

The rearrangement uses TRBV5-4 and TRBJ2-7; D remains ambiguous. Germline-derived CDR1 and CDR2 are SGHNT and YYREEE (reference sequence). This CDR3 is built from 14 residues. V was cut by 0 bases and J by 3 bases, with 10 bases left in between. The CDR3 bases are TGTGCCAGCAGCTTGGTTGGAGAAAACTACGAGCAGTACTTC. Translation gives CASSLVGENYEQYF.

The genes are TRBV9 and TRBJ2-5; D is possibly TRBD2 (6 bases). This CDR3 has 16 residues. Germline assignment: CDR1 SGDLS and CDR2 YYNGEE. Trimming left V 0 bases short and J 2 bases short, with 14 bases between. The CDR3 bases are TGTGCCAGCAGCGTAGGGCTAGCGAACAGTCAAGAGACCCAGTACTTC. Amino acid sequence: CASSVGLANSQETQYF.

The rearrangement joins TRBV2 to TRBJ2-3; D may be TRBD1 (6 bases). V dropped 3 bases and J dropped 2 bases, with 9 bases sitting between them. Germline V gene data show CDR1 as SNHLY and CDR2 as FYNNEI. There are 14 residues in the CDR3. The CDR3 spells CASSENRDTDTQYF. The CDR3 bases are TGTGCCAGCAGTGAGAACAGGGACACAGATACGCAGTATTTT.

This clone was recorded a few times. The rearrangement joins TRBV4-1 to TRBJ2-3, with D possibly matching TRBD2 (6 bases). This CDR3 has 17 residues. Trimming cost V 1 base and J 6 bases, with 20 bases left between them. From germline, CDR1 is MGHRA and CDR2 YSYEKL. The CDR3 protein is CASSQVDLVRLGDTQYF. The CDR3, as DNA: TGCGCCAGCAGCCAAGTAGATCTCGTGCGACTAGGGGATACGCAGTATTTT.

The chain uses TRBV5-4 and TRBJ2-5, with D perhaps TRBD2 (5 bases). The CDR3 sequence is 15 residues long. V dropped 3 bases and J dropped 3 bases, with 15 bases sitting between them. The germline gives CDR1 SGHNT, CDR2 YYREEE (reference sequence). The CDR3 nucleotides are TGTGCCAGCAGCTCCTCTGGGATAGCGAAAGAGACCCAGTACTTC. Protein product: CASSSSGIAKETQYF.

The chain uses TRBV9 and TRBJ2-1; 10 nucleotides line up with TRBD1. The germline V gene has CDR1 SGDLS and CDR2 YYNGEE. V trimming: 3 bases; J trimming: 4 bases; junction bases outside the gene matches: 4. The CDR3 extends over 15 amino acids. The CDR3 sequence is CASSDWDRGYNEQFF. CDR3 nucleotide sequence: TGTGCCAGCAGCGACTGGGACAGGGGATACAATGAGCAGTTCTTC. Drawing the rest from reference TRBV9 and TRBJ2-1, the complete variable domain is DSGVTQTPKHLITATGQRVTLRCSPRSGDLSVYWYQQSLDQGLQFLIQYYNGEERAKGNILERFSAQQFPDLHSELNLSSLELGDSALYFCASSDWDRGYNEQFFGPGTRLTVL.

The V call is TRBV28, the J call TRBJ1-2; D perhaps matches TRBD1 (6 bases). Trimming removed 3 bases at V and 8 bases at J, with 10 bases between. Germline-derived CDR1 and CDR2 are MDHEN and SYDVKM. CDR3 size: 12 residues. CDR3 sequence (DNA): TGTGCCAGCAGTTTGGGGGCGATAGGCTACACCTTC. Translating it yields CASSLGAIGYTF.

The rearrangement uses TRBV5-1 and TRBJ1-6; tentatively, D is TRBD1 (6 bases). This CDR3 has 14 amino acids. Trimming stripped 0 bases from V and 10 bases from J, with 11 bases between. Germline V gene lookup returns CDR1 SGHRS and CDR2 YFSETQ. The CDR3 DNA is TGCGCCAGCAGCTTGGAGTACAGGGAATCACCCCTCCACTTT. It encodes CASSLEYRESPLHF. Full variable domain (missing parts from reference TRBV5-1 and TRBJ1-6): KAGVTQTPRYLIKTRGQQVTLSCSPISGHRSVSWYQQTPGQGLQFLFEYFSETQRNKGNFPGRFSGRQFSNSRSEMNVSTLELGDSALYLCASSLEYRESPLHFGNGTRLTVT.

The CDR3 nucleotides read TGTGCTAGTGGTCCTCCCGCGGCGGCGGGGGTTTACGAGCAGTACTTC. It encodes CASGPPAAAGVYEQYF. The genes are TRBV12-5 and TRBJ2-7; 7 bases match TRBD2. V was clipped by 5 bases and J by 4 bases; unmatched bases: 14. This CDR3 contains 16 residues. Germline CDR1 reads LGHNT; CDR2 reads FRNRAP.

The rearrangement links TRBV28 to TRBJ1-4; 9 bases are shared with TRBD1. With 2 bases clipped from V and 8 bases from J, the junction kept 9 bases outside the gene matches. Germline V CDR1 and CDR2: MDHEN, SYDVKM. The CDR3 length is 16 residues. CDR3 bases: TGTGCCAGCAGTTTACCAACCGGGACAGGGCGCGAAAAACTGTTTTTT. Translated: CASSLPTGTGREKLFF.

The CDR3 loop reads CTSQTSRRSGANVLTF. CDR3 DNA: TGCACCAGCCAGACTAGCCGGAGATCAGGGGCCAACGTCCTGACTTTC. This chain connects TRBV1 to TRBJ2-6; TRBD2, as called in the table, went unchecked against the DNA. TRBV1 corresponds to a pseudogene. There are 16 residues in the CDR3.

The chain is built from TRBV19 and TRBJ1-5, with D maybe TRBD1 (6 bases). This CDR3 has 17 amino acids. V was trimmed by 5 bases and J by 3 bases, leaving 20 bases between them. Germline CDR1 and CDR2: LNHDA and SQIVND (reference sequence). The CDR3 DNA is TGTGCCAGTAGTTGGTTAGCCACAGGGCACCTCAATCAGCCCCAGCATTTT. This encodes CASSWLATGHLNQPQHF.

CDR3 region: CSAGGGQPQHF. The CDR3 coding sequence is TGCAGTGCGGGGGGGGGACAGCCCCAGCATTTT. The chain is built from TRBV20-1 and TRBJ1-5, with D perhaps TRBD1 (5 bases). Trimming cost V 6 bases and J 7 bases, with 10 bases left between them. Germline V gives CDR1 DFQATT, CDR2 SNEGSKA (reference sequence). The CDR3 spans 11 residues.

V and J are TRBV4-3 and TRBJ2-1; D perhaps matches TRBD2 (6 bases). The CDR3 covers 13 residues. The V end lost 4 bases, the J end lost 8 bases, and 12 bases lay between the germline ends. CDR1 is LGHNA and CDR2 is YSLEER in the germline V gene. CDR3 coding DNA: TGCGCCAGCAGCCTTACTAGCCGCGATGAGCAGTTCTTC. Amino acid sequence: CASSLTSRDEQFF.

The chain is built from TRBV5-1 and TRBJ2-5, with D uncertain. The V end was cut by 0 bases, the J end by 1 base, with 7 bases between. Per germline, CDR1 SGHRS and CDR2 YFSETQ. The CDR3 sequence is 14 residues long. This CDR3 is CASSLGSGQETQYF. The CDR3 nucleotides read TGCGCCAGCAGCTTGGGGTCAGGCCAAGAGACCCAGTACTTC.

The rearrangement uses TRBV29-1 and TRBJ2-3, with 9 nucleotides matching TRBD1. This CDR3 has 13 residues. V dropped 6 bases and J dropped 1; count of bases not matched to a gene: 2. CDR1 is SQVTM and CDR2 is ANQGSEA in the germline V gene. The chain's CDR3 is CSVRTGGTDTQYF. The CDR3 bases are TGCAGCGTCCGGACAGGGGGCACAGATACGCAGTATTTT.

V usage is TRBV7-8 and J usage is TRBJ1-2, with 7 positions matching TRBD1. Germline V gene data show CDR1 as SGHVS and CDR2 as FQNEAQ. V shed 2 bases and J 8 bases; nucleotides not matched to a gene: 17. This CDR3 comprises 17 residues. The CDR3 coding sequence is TGTGCCAGCAGCTTATTGGGGGGACAGAAAATCCCTATCGGCTACACCTTC. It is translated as CASSLLGGQKIPIGYTF.

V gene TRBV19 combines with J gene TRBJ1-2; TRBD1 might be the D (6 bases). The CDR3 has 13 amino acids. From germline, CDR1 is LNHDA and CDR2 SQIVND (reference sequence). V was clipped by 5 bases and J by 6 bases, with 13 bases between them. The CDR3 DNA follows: TGTGCCAGTAGTCCCCGCAGGGGAGATGGCTACACCTTC. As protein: CASSPRRGDGYTF.

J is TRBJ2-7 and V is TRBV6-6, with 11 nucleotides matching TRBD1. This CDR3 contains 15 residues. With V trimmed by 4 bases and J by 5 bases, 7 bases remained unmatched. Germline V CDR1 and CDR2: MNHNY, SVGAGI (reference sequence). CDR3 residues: CASSSVGQGANEQYF. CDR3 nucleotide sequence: TGTGCCAGCAGTTCCGTCGGACAGGGGGCGAACGAGCAGTACTTC.

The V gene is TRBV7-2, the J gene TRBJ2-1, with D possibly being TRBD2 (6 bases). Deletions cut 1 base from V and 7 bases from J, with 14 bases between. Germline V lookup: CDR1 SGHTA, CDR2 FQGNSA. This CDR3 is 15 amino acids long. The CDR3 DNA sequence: TGTGCCAGCAGCTTAGTGGGAGGATTTAGGAATGAGCAGTTCTTC. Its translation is CASSLVGGFRNEQFF.

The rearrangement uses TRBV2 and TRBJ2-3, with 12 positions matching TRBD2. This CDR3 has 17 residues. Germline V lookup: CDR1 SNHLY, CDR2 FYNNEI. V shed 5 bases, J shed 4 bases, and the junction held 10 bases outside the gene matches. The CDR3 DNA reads TGTGCCAGCAGTACTGTTACTAGCGGGGGGCGGGCAGATACGCAGTATTTT. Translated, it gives CASSTVTSGGRADTQYF.

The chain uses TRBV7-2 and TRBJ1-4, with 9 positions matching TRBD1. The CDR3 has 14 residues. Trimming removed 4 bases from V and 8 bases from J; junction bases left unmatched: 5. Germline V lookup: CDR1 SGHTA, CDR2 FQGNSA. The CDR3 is CASSSGQGGEKLFF. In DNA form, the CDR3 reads TGTGCCAGCAGCTCGGGACAGGGAGGGGAAAAACTGTTTTTT.

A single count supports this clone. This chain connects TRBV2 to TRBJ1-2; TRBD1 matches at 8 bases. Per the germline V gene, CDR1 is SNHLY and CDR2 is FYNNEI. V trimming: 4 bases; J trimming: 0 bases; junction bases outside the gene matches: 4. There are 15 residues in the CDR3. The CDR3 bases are TGTGCCAGCAGTGGGACAGGGCACCCTAACTATGGCTACACCTTC. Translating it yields CASSGTGHPNYGYTF.

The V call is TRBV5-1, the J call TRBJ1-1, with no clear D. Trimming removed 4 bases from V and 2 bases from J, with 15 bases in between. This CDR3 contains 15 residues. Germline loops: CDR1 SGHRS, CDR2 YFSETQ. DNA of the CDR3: TGCGCCAGCAGCCCAGCTTTGGAGGGAAACACTGAAGCTTTCTTT. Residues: CASSPALEGNTEAFF.

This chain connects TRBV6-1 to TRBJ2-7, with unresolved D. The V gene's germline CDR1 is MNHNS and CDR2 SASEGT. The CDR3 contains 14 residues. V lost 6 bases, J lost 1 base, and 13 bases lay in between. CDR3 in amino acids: CASSVNAESYEQYF. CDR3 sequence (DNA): TGTGCCAGCAGCGTTAACGCTGAGTCCTACGAGCAGTACTTC.

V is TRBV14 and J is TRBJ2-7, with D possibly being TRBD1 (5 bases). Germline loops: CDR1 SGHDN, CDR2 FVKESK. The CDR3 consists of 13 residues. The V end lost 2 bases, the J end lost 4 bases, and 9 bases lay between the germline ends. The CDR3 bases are TGTGCCAGCAGCCAAACGCAGGGATACGAGCAGTACTTC. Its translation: CASSQTQGYEQYF.

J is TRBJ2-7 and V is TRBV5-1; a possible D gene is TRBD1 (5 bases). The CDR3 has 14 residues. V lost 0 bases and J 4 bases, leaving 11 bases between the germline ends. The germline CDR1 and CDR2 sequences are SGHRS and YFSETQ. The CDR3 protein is CASSLVGRGYEQYF. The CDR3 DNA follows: TGCGCCAGCAGCTTGGTAGGAAGGGGTTACGAGCAGTACTTC.

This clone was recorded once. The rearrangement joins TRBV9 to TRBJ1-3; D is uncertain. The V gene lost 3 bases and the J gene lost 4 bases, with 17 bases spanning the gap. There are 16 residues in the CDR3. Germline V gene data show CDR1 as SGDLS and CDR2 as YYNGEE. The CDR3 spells CASSEGAHPEGNTIYF. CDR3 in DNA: TGTGCCAGCAGCGAGGGAGCCCATCCGGAGGGAAACACCATATATTTT.

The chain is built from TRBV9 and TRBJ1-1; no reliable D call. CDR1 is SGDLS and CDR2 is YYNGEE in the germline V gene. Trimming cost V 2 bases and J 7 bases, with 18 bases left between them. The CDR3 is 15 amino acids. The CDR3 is CASSVSLRAGDEAFF. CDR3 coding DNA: TGTGCCAGCAGCGTCTCCCTAAGGGCCGGGGATGAAGCTTTCTTT.

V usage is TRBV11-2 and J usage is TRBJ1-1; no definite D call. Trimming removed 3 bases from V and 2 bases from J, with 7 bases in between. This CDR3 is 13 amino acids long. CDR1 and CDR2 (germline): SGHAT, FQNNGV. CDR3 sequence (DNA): TGTGCCAGCAGCTTGAAGACAAACACTGAAGCTTTCTTT. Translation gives CASSLKTNTEAFF.

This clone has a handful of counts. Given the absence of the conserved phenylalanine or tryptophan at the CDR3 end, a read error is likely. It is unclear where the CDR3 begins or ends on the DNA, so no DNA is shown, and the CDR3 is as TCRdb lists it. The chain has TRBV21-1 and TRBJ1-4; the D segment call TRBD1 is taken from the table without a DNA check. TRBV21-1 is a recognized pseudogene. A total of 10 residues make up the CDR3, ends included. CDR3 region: CASSKEAGLI.